This TCR beta chain was documented in a study of cytomegalovirus exposure and HLA in healthy donors. Across the whole study: HLA-typed donors were the source of some 80 million unique TCRs, which an early data release held.

CDR1 and CDR2 (germline): GTSNPN, SVGIG (reference sequence). The CDR3 contains 11 residues. Trimming shortened V by 0 bases and J by 7 bases, and 4 bases separated the two germline ends. Regarding this clone: Antigen: not known.

Findings and limits, study-wide: The classifier reportedly diagnosed cytomegalovirus status with high sensitivity and specificity. What a later analysis showed was that several of the most significant clusters appeared linked to common viral pathogens. The authors enumerated 150 to 200 TCR beta chains as linked to cytomegalovirus.

Both 60 Vbeta primers and 13 Jbeta primers went into the PCR. The data were produced by immunoSEQ multiplex PCR, yet TCRdb's version contains in-frame clones alone and is incomplete. The sample table includes 80,000 or so clones. Sequencing used PBMCs. V usage is TRBV30 and J usage is TRBJ2-1, with D unresolved. The sequence was obtained from a man between 45 and 60 years old in good health and CMV-seropositive. CDR3 residues: CAWSVRNEQFF. CDR3 in DNA: TGTGCCTGGAGTGTTCGTAATGAGCAGTTCTTC.